The rows below give T cell receptor beta chains drawn from one sample of a study of cytomegalovirus exposure and HLA in healthy donors. Clones were read by immunoSEQ multiplex PCR, and TCRdb kept only the in-frame ones, dropping some. The table lists some 65,000 clones, 85% to 95% of them singletons. The sample consisted of PBMCs. The receptors originated from a man between 18 and 29 years old in good health and CMV-seropositive. CDR3s include the opening cysteine and the closing phenylalanine or tryptophan. A D gene is named only where the DNA matches it firmly. The size of a clone is reported for some rows only, either as once, few or many, or as a class for expanded clones.

j_call | v_call | d_call | clone_size | cdr3_aa | cdr3_nt
TRBJ2-1 | TRBV7-3 | . | . | CASSPSGLAGNEQFF | TGTGCCAGCAGCCCTTCCGGGCTAGCCGGCAATGAGCAGTTCTTC
TRBJ2-5 | TRBV25-1 | . | . | CASSEYTGEVETQYF | TGTGCCAGCAGTGAATATACTGGGGAGGTAGAGACCCAGTACTTC
TRBJ1-4 | TRBV11-2 | TRBD1 | . | CASSPLGQGLEKLFF | TGTGCCAGCAGCCCCCTGGGACAGGGCTTGGAAAAACTGTTTTTT
TRBJ2-7 | TRBV11-2 | TRBD2 | . | CASSLSGTSGSFSYEQYF | TGTGCCAGCAGCTTGAGCGGGACTAGCGGGTCCTTCTCCTACGAGCAGTACTTC
TRBJ2-3 | TRBV11-3 | . | . | CASSPRQVDTQYF | TGTGCCAGCAGCCCCCGACAGGTAGATACGCAGTATTTT
TRBJ1-2 | TRBV6-5 | . | . | CASTARGYGYTF | TGTGCCAGCACAGCCAGGGGCTATGGCTACACCTTC
TRBJ2-7 | TRBV6-6 | . | . | CASSYSLTYYEQYF | TGTGCCAGCAGTTACTCATTGACATACTACGAGCAGTACTTC
TRBJ1-5 | TRBV30 | . | . | CAWSLGAIQPQHF | TGTGCCTGGAGTCTGGGGGCTATCCAGCCCCAGCATTTT
TRBJ2-5 | TRBV5-6 | TRBD1 | . | CASSPAWTGRETQYF | TGTGCCAGCAGCCCGGCCTGGACAGGGCGGGAGACCCAGTACTTC
TRBJ2-1 | TRBV6-1 | . | . | CASSGGESSYNEQFF | TGTGCCAGCAGTGGAGGAGAAAGCTCCTACAATGAGCAGTTCTTC
TRBJ2-3 | TRBV30 | . | . | CAWTRGTDTQYF | TGTGCCTGGACCAGGGGCACAGATACGCAGTATTTT
TRBJ2-5 | TRBV7-8 | . | . | CASSPPIQETQYF | TGTGCCAGCAGCCCCCCTATTCAAGAGACCCAGTACTTC
TRBJ1-1 | TRBV11-3 | . | . | CASSPPAGNTEAFF | TGTGCCAGCAGCCCCCCGGCAGGGAACACTGAAGCTTTCTTT
TRBJ2-3 | TRBV6-1 | TRBD2 | once | CASTSTSGPVDTQYF | TGTGCCAGCACCTCGACTAGCGGGCCGGTGGATACGCAGTATTTT
TRBJ1-2 | TRBV25-1 | . | . | CASSQPGLNYGYTF | TGTGCCAGCAGTCAACCGGGTCTAAACTATGGCTACACCTTC
TRBJ2-1 | TRBV27 | . | . | CASSTPSSNEQFF | TGTGCCAGCAGTACCCCCAGTTCCAATGAGCAGTTCTTC
TRBJ1-2 | TRBV19 | TRBD1 | . | CASHPGGYGYTF | TGTGCCAGTCACCCAGGGGGCTATGGCTACACCTTC
TRBJ2-1 | TRBV5-1 | TRBD2 | . | CASSTGTSGIYNEQFF | TGCGCCAGCAGCACCGGGACTAGCGGGATCTACAATGAGCAGTTCTTC
TRBJ2-3 | TRBV29-1 | . | . | CSVEDLSTDTQYF | TGCAGCGTTGAAGATCTGAGCACAGATACGCAGTATTTT
TRBJ2-7 | TRBV13 | . | . | CASSQHPANEQYF | TGTGCCAGCAGCCAACATCCAGCGAACGAGCAGTACTTC
TRBJ1-5 | TRBV7-9 | TRBD1 | . | CASSSQGGNQPQHF | TGTGCCAGCAGTTCACAGGGGGGCAATCAGCCCCAGCATTTT
TRBJ1-1 | TRBV4-1 | TRBD1 | . | CASSQTTGAGTEAFF | TGCGCCAGCAGCCAAACGACAGGGGCTGGGACTGAAGCTTTCTTT
TRBJ1-2 | TRBV11-2 | TRBD1 | . | CASSTTGGRYGYTF | TGTGCCAGCAGCACGACAGGGGGACGCTATGGCTACACCTTC
TRBJ2-3 | TRBV13 | TRBD2 | . | CASSPPTSGGTDTQYF | TGTGCCAGCAGCCCACCCACTAGCGGGGGGACAGATACGCAGTATTTT
TRBJ2-3 | TRBV4-3 | TRBD1 | . | CASSQNRGSTDTQYF | TGCGCCAGCAGCCAAAACAGGGGAAGCACAGATACGCAGTATTTT
TRBJ2-7 | TRBV7-3 | TRBD2 | . | CASSPGAGNEQYF | TGTGCCAGCAGCCCAGGAGCGGGGAATGAGCAGTACTTC
TRBJ2-2 | TRBV7-9 | TRBD2 | . | CASSLTTGGGEGAFF | TGTGCCAGCAGCTTAACTACTGGCGGAGGGGAGGGCGCGTTTTTT
TRBJ1-1 | TRBV5-8 | . | . | CASSSRPRDTEAFF | TGTGCCAGCAGCTCACGGCCGAGGGACACTGAAGCTTTCTTT
TRBJ1-2 | TRBV28 | . | once | CASSLYSPLGYGYTF | TGTGCCAGCAGTCTCTACTCGCCCCTTGGCTATGGCTACACCTTC
TRBJ2-7 | TRBV27 | . | . | CASSSAARTRVYEQYF | TGTGCCAGCAGTTCAGCGGCTAGAACAAGGGTCTACGAGCAGTACTTC
TRBJ2-1 | TRBV6-6 | TRBD2 | . | CASSYRLAGEHEQFF | TGTGCCAGCAGTTATCGGCTAGCGGGAGAGCATGAGCAGTTCTTC
TRBJ2-3 | TRBV28 | . | . | CASSLGGTGTDTQYF | TGTGCCAGCAGTTTAGGAGGGACAGGCACAGATACGCAGTATTTT
TRBJ2-3 | TRBV9 | . | . | CASSVAGGVDTDTQYF | TGTGCCAGCAGCGTAGCTGGAGGGGTAGACACAGATACGCAGTATTTT
TRBJ2-1 | TRBV6-1 | TRBD2 | . | CASSEASAGGHEQFF | TGTGCCAGCAGTGAAGCCTCAGCGGGGGGGCATGAGCAGTTCTTC
TRBJ1-2 | TRBV28 | TRBD1 | . | CASSLYGDPTMGQGVYGYTF | TGTGCCAGCAGTTTATACGGCGACCCTACGATGGGGCAGGGGGTCTATGGCTACACCTTC
TRBJ1-1 | TRBV30 | . | few | CAWSVPGLNTEAFF | TGTGCCTGGAGTGTACCGGGTTTGAACACTGAAGCTTTCTTT
TRBJ2-1 | TRBV11-2 | . | medium-sized | CASSLGPRDPSSYNEQFF | TGTGCCAGCAGCTTAGGCCCCCGGGATCCAAGCTCCTACAATGAGCAGTTCTTC
TRBJ2-3 | TRBV30 | TRBD1 | few | CAWSLPGQGVGDTQYF | TGTGCCTGGAGTCTTCCGGGACAGGGGGTAGGGGATACGCAGTATTTT
TRBJ2-3 | TRBV29-1 | . | . | CSVELRSTDTQYF | TGCAGCGTTGAACTAAGAAGTACAGATACGCAGTATTTT
TRBJ1-2 | TRBV10-3 | TRBD1 | once | CAISRGQDSGYGYTF | TGTGCCATCAGCCGCGGACAGGATTCAGGCTATGGCTACACCTTC
TRBJ1-5 | TRBV2 | . | . | CASSGLSGNQPQHF | TGTGCCAGCAGTGGACTGTCAGGCAATCAGCCCCAGCATTTT
TRBJ1-4 | TRBV27 | . | . | CASSRGEKLFF | TGTGCCAGCAGTCGCGGGGAAAAACTGTTTTTT
TRBJ1-1 | TRBV19 | . | . | CASSATDRFGNTEAFF | TGTGCCAGTAGTGCCACCGACAGATTCGGAAACACTGAAGCTTTCTTT
TRBJ2-2 | TRBV7-2 | . | . | CASSLVPGNTGELFF | TGTGCCAGCAGCTTAGTTCCAGGCAACACCGGGGAGCTGTTTTTT
TRBJ2-5 | TRBV18 | . | . | CASSPLYQETQYF | TGTGCCAGCTCACCCCTGTACCAAGAGACCCAGTACTTC
TRBJ1-4 | TRBV6-1 | . | . | CASRGGLGGNEKLFF | TGTGCCAGCAGGGGTGGCTTGGGCGGGAATGAAAAACTGTTTTTT
TRBJ1-2 | TRBV7-9 | . | . | CASSLGTGNYGYTF | TGTGCCAGCAGCTTAGGTACGGGAAACTATGGCTACACCTTC
TRBJ2-7 | TRBV10-3 | TRBD2 | . | CAIRSSGGSYEQYF | TGTGCCATCCGGAGTAGCGGGGGATCCTACGAGCAGTACTTC
TRBJ2-2 | TRBV10-1 | TRBD2 | once | CASGLAATGELFF | TGCGCCAGCGGACTAGCCGCTACCGGGGAGCTGTTTTTT
TRBJ2-5 | TRBV6-1 | TRBD1 | . | CASSSRQGWQETQYF | TGTGCCAGCAGTTCGCGACAGGGGTGGCAAGAGACCCAGTACTTC
TRBJ1-3 | TRBV16 | . | once | CASSQSSGNTIYF | TGTGCCAGCAGCCAATCGTCGGGAAACACCATATATTTT
TRBJ1-2 | TRBV6-6 | TRBD1 | . | CASSQDRGGHGYTF | TGTGCCAGCAGTCAGGACAGGGGAGGTCACGGCTACACCTTC
TRBJ2-7 | TRBV7-2 | TRBD2 | once | CASSSRWGLASEQYF | TGTGCCAGCAGCTCCAGGTGGGGACTAGCTTCCGAGCAGTACTTC
TRBJ2-7 | TRBV9 | . | . | CASSVSPEASEQYF | TGTGCCAGCAGCGTATCACCAGAAGCGAGCGAGCAGTACTTC
TRBJ2-2 | TRBV6-4 | TRBD1 | few | CASSDRDRGHGGDTGELFF | TGTGCCAGCAGTGACCGAGACAGGGGGCATGGCGGGGACACCGGGGAGCTGTTTTTT